Presented here are 30 T cell receptor beta chains from one specimen sequenced in a study of T cells in localized non-small cell lung cancer. TCRdb's table, derived via immunoSEQ multiplex PCR, lists solely in-frame clones and lacks some. The data contain around 2,000 clones, around 24% of them singletons. Source: normal lung tissue next to the tumor, taken before any cancer treatment. The receptors here all came from a male donor aged 60 or over with stage I lung adenocarcinoma.

The chain has TRBV19 and TRBJ2-5; no clear D. Trimming pared 4 bases from V and 2 bases from J, leaving 5 bases between. The CDR3 runs 12 residues. CDR1 is LNHDA, CDR2 SQIVND, per germline (reference sequence). The CDR3 sequence: CASSTTQETQYF. The CDR3 DNA is TGTGCCAGTAGTACGACTCAAGAGACCCAGTACTTC. The whole variable domain, filled in from reference TRBV19 and TRBJ2-5, reads DGGITQSPKYLFRKEGQNVTLSCEQNLNHDAMYWYRQDPGQGLRLIYYSQIVNDFQKGDIAEGYSVSREKKESFPLTVTSAQKNPTAFYLCASSTTQETQYFGPGTRLLVL.

The chain carries TRBV11-3 and TRBJ1-4; possible D gene TRBD1, 6 bases. The germline CDR1 and CDR2 sequences are SGHNT and YENEEA. The CDR3 sequence is 15 residues long. V dropped 4 bases and J dropped 7 bases, with 16 bases sitting between them. CDR3 sequence (DNA): TGTGCCAGCAGCTCCGGAGCCCTCAGGGGTGAAAAACTGTTTTTT. This gives the protein CASSSGALRGEKLFF.

The chain is built from TRBV5-1 and TRBJ2-1, with D possibly being TRBD2 (5 bases). Germline CDR1 SGHRS, CDR2 YFSETQ. V lost 0 bases to trimming and J lost 4 bases, with 8 bases between them. This CDR3 has 14 residues. CDR3 region: CASSLVTGYNEQFF. The CDR3 DNA reads TGCGCCAGCAGCTTGGTAACGGGATACAATGAGCAGTTCTTC.

The rearrangement joins TRBV6-8 to TRBJ2-3; 11 bases line up with TRBD2. With 5 bases clipped from V and 4 bases from J, the junction kept 5 bases outside the gene matches. The germline gives CDR1 MNHGY, CDR2 SAAAGT. This CDR3 is 15 amino acids long. The CDR3 DNA reads as TGTGCCAGCAGTGATCTAGCGGGGGGATCAGATACGCAGTATTTT. Amino acids: CASSDLAGGSDTQYF.

This clone was seen a few times. V gene TRBV11-3 combines with J gene TRBJ1-1; tentative D call: TRBD1 (5 bases). V was trimmed by 5 bases and J by 1 base, leaving 11 bases between them. The CDR3 runs to 14 residues. Per the germline V gene, CDR1 is SGHNT and CDR2 is YENEEA. This chain's CDR3 is CASSRQRENTEAFF. The DNA for the CDR3 is TGTGCCAGCAGCCGACAGCGGGAGAACACTGAAGCTTTCTTT.

V and J are TRBV5-1 and TRBJ1-4; tentatively, D is TRBD1 (5 bases). From germline, CDR1 is SGHRS and CDR2 YFSETQ. Trimming shortened V by 8 bases and J by 10 bases, and 21 bases separated the two germline ends. The CDR3 is 14 residues long. CDR3 in amino acids: CASCPGPSTGKLFF. CDR3 coding DNA: TGCGCCAGTTGCCCGGGGCCCTCTACGGGAAAACTGTTTTTT.

In its sample, this clone was seen a few times. This chain links TRBV6-8 with TRBJ1-1; the D is unclear. Deletions cut 0 bases from V and 3 bases from J, with 11 bases between. Germline V lookup: CDR1 MNHGY, CDR2 SAAAGT. The CDR3 is 15 residues long. The CDR3 DNA reads as TGTGCCAGCAGTTACTCGTTTCTCAGGCACACTGAAGCTTTCTTT. Protein: CASSYSFLRHTEAFF.

The chain is built from TRBV18 and TRBJ1-2, with D possibly TRBD1 on 6 matching bases. Germline V gene data show CDR1 as KGHSH and CDR2 as LQKENI. The germline V and J ends were trimmed by 4 bases and 10 bases, with 19 bases remaining between them. The CDR3 has 14 amino acids. The CDR3 nucleotides read TGTGCCAGCTCACTAGGGACAAATATCGACCACTACACCTTC. It codes for CASSLGTNIDHYTF.

A few counts support this clone. This chain connects TRBV11-3 to TRBJ2-1, with 9 positions matching TRBD2. Germline V lookup: CDR1 SGHNT, CDR2 YENEEA. The trim removed 2 bases at V and 2 bases at J, leaving 1 base unmatched. CDR3 length: 15 residues. Written as DNA, the CDR3 is TGTGCCAGCAGCTTACGCGGGGGGGCCTACAATGAGCAGTTCTTC. Encoded protein: CASSLRGGAYNEQFF.

This clone is medium-sized. V usage is TRBV11-3 and J usage is TRBJ1-3, with a possible D match to TRBD1 (5 bases). Germline V gene lookup returns CDR1 SGHNT and CDR2 YENEEA. The CDR3 loop spans 16 amino acids. Between the trimmed V and J ends, which lost 5 bases and 6 bases, there was a span of 20 bases. DNA of the CDR3: TGTGCCAGCAGCCAAGGGACGATTTCAGGAGAAAACACCATATATTTT. Its protein product is CASSQGTISGENTIYF.

This clone showed up just a few times. The DNA for the CDR3 is TGTGCCAGCAGCCAACGGTACAGGGGTGAAGCTTTCTTT. Translated: CASSQRYRGEAFF. The chain uses TRBV14 and TRBJ1-1; 7 nucleotides match TRBD1. With V trimmed by 2 bases and J by 7 bases, 4 bases remained unmatched. There are 13 residues in the CDR3. CDR1 is SGHDN, CDR2 FVKESK, per germline.

This clone was picked up a small number of times. The rearrangement joins TRBV6-8 to TRBJ1-3; tentatively, D is TRBD1 (6 bases). The CDR3 extends over 13 amino acids. Germline CDR1 and CDR2: MNHGY and SAAAGT. Trimming cost V 5 bases and J 4 bases, with 9 bases left between them. Here the CDR3 reads CASSTGQGNTIYF. The DNA for the CDR3 is TGTGCCAGCAGTACCGGACAGGGAAACACCATATATTTT.

V and J are TRBV18 and TRBJ1-5, with D tentatively TRBD1 (6 bases). Deletions cut 4 bases from V and 2 bases from J, with 6 bases between. This CDR3 is built from 13 residues. The germline V gene encodes CDR1 KGHSH and CDR2 LQKENI. The DNA of the CDR3 is TGTGCCAGCTCACGGACAGGCAATCAGCCCCAGCATTTT. Protein: CASSRTGNQPQHF.

This clone was counted between two and nine times. The chain joins TRBV6-8 to TRBJ1-1, with a possible D match to TRBD1 (5 bases). The CDR3 length is 14 residues. Germline CDR1 is MNHGY and CDR2 is SAAAGT. With 6 bases removed from V and 1 base from J, the gap between germline ends came to 12 bases. The DNA of the CDR3 is TGTGCCAGCAGATCGGGACCGAAGAACACTGAAGCTTTCTTT. Translating gives CASRSGPKNTEAFF.

Only a few counts were recorded for this clone. The chain links TRBV28 to TRBJ1-1; 8 bases are a match to TRBD1. Germline loops: CDR1 MDHEN, CDR2 SYDVKM. V lost 3 bases to trimming and J lost 5 bases; unmatched junction nucleotides: 8. The CDR3 runs to 15 residues. The CDR3 protein is CASSLRATGGTEAFF. DNA for the CDR3: TGTGCCAGCAGTTTGCGGGCCACAGGGGGAACTGAAGCTTTCTTT.

This clone was found a few times. This chain uses TRBV16 with TRBJ1-3; D is unresolved. Germline V gene sequence: CDR1 KGHSY, CDR2 FQNENV. CDR3 length: 15 amino acids. V shed 4 bases and J shed 0 bases, with 10 bases lying between them. CDR3 sequence: CASSPSLSSGNTIYF. The CDR3 DNA sequence: TGTGCCAGCAGCCCTTCGCTCAGCTCTGGAAACACCATATATTTT.

In this sample, this clone turned up a few times. The rearrangement joins TRBV28 to TRBJ2-7; the D is unclear. The CDR3 contains 14 residues. Trimming removed 1 base at V and 0 bases at J, with 7 bases between. Germline loops: CDR1 MDHEN, CDR2 SYDVKM. The CDR3 DNA sequence: TGTGCCAGCAGTTTATACCCCCCCTCCTACGAGCAGTACTTC. Translated: CASSLYPPSYEQYF.

By share, this clone ranks as large. The chain couples TRBV11-3 to TRBJ2-7; 9 positions match TRBD1. J gave up 3 bases and V 6 bases, and 12 bases lay outside the gene matches. From germline, CDR1 is SGHNT and CDR2 YENEEA. The CDR3 length is 16 residues. CDR3 region: CASSPAGTGNFYEQYF. CDR3 sequence (DNA): TGTGCCAGCAGTCCCGCCGGGACAGGGAATTTCTACGAGCAGTACTTC.

By proportion, this clone is medium-sized. The V call is TRBV4-1, the J call TRBJ1-1; D is undetermined. The CDR3 covers 16 residues. V shed 0 bases and J shed 2 bases, with 13 bases lying between them. CDR1 and CDR2 from the germline V gene are MGHRA and YSYEKL. For the CDR3, the DNA is TGCGCCAGCAGCCAAGATGGGAATGGACCTAACACTGAAGCTTTCTTT. The encoded protein is CASSQDGNGPNTEAFF.

This chain uses TRBV6-8 with TRBJ2-7; D is undetermined. This CDR3 is 13 amino acids long. Germline V CDR1 and CDR2: MNHGY, SAAAGT. Trimming stripped 7 bases from V and 2 bases from J, with 12 bases between. The CDR3, as DNA: TGTGCCAGCACAATTTCAGTTGCCTACGAGCAGTACTTC. Protein product: CASTISVAYEQYF.

In its sample, this clone was seen a few times. The rearrangement links TRBV28 to TRBJ2-2; TRBD1 or TRBD2 may be the D gene (5 bases each). This CDR3 contains 14 residues. The V end was cut by 8 bases, the J end by 5 bases, with 15 bases between. Per the germline V gene, CDR1 is MDHEN and CDR2 is SYDVKM. In DNA, the CDR3 is TGTGCCAGCGGGGGTCAGGTGGTGACCGGGGAGCTGTTTTTT. This gives the protein CASGGQVVTGELFF.

The chain carries TRBV12-5 and TRBJ2-3, with TRBD1 matching over 7 bases. Germline V CDR1 and CDR2: LGHNT, FRNRAP. The V gene end was trimmed by 7 bases and the J gene end by 2 bases; junction bases not matched to a gene: 9. The CDR3 totals 15 residues. The CDR3 DNA reads as TGTGCTAGTGTCTTCCGGGACAGCAACACAGATACGCAGTATTTT. Translating it yields CASVFRDSNTDTQYF.

This clone came up a few times. The V gene is TRBV7-6, the J gene TRBJ2-4, with D tentatively TRBD2 (6 bases). V lost 3 bases and J lost 7, with 13 bases in between. Germline V lookup: CDR1 SGHVS, CDR2 FNYEAQ. This CDR3 is 14 amino acids long. The CDR3 spells CASSLAAGRNIQYF. The CDR3 coding sequence is TGTGCCAGCAGCTTGGCGGCAGGGAGGAACATTCAGTACTTC.

The chain recombines TRBV25-1 with TRBJ1-1, with D unresolved. The V end was cut by 2 bases, the J end by 5 bases, with 12 bases between. This CDR3 has 14 amino acids. The V gene's germline CDR1 is MGHDK and CDR2 SYGVNS. CDR3 bases: TGTGCCAGCAGTGAAGGGAATGCTTGGACTGAAGCTTTCTTT. This gives the protein CASSEGNAWTEAFF.

The chain joins TRBV25-1 to TRBJ2-2; 7 bases fit TRBD1. Trimming at V came to 8 bases and at J to 2 bases, leaving 8 bases not matched to a gene. This CDR3 comprises 15 residues. Germline CDR1 is MGHDK and CDR2 is SYGVNS. The CDR3 nucleotides are TGTGCCAGCTCCAAAAGGGACAGCAACACCGGGGAGCTGTTTTTT. As protein: CASSKRDSNTGELFF.

This clone was seen a handful of times. The chain uses TRBV29-1 and TRBJ1-1; D may be TRBD1 (6 bases). Trimming took off 7 bases at V and 0 bases at J, with 12 bases between the two ends. The CDR3 covers 13 residues. CDR1 SQVTM and CDR2 ANQGSEA come from the germline V gene. The chain's CDR3 is CSAVTGLNTEAFF. CDR3 nucleotide sequence: TGCAGCGCTGTGACAGGACTGAACACTGAAGCTTTCTTT. The full variable domain, with the rest looked up from reference TRBV29-1 and TRBJ1-1, is SAVISQKPSRDICQRGTSLTIQCQVDSQVTMMFWYRQQPGQSLTLIATANQGSEATYESGFVIDKFPISRPNLTFSTLTVSNMSPEDSSIYLCSAVTGLNTEAFFGQGTRLTVV.

The chain combines TRBV28 with TRBJ1-2; 7 nucleotides align to TRBD1. Losses at the gene ends were 8 bases for V and 0 bases for J; bases not matched to a gene: 9. The CDR3 runs to 15 residues. CDR1 is MDHEN and CDR2 is SYDVKM in the germline V gene. The CDR3 sequence is CASEGGRSTNYGYTF. The CDR3 DNA reads TGTGCCAGCGAAGGGGGCAGATCCACTAACTATGGCTACACCTTC.

The rearrangement uses TRBV19 and TRBJ1-2; perhaps TRBD1 as D (5 bases). Germline CDR1 and CDR2: LNHDA and SQIVND (reference sequence). Trimming cost V 8 bases and J 1 base, with 17 bases left between them. The length of the CDR3 is 15 residues. The CDR3 bases are TGTGCCAGTCAAACCCGACGGGGGGGTAACTATGGCTACACCTTC. This gives the protein CASQTRRGGNYGYTF.

This clone was detected only a few times. The rearrangement joins TRBV11-3 to TRBJ1-4, with D perhaps TRBD1 (6 bases). The germline V and J ends were trimmed by 5 bases and 8 bases, with 21 bases remaining between them. Germline CDR1 and CDR2: SGHNT and YENEEA. CDR3 length: 16 residues. CDR3 loop: CASSPESGAGSEKLFF. The CDR3 DNA sequence: TGTGCCAGCAGCCCAGAGTCGGGGGCGGGGAGCGAAAAACTGTTTTTT.

This chain connects TRBV19 to TRBJ1-1, with a weak D call TRBD1 (5 bases). The CDR3 is 17 residues long. V dropped 5 bases and J dropped 3 bases, with 22 bases sitting between them. CDR1 is LNHDA, CDR2 SQIVND, per germline (reference sequence). The CDR3 loop is CASSRALKGRGDTEAFF. The CDR3 DNA is TGTGCCAGTAGTCGCGCCCTTAAGGGGCGAGGGGACACTGAAGCTTTCTTT.